Reported below is one T cell receptor (beta chain). The entry originates in a study of T cell changes during pregnancy in multiple sclerosis. The V and J ends lost 8 bases and 8 bases, in that order; junction bases with no gene match: 8. The CDR3 consists of 14 residues. Germline values: CDR1 SNHLY, CDR2 FYNNEI. Method: immunoSEQ multiplex PCR; TCRdb's copy keeps in-frame clones and lacks some. The repertoire consists of tens of thousands of clones, with about 90% occurring once and the leading ten covering around 3.3%. The rearrangement joins TRBV2 to TRBJ1-4, with 10 bases that match TRBD1. Source: PBMCs, taken in the first trimester of pregnancy. This TCR was recovered from a female donor in good health, serving as a control in a pregnancy study. Some clones in this sample may be carry-over from other donors' samples. CDR3 residues: CASGLPGQGEKLFF. CDR3 nucleotides: TGTGCCAGCGGGCTACCGGGACAGGGGGAAAAACTGTTTTTT. Variable domain in full (rest from reference TRBV2 and TRBJ1-4): EPEVTQTPSHQVTQMGQEVILRCVPISNHLYFYWYRQILGQKVEFLVSFYNNEISEKSEIFDDQFSVERPDGSNFTLKIRSTKLEDSAMYFCASGLPGQGEKLFFGSGTQLSVL.